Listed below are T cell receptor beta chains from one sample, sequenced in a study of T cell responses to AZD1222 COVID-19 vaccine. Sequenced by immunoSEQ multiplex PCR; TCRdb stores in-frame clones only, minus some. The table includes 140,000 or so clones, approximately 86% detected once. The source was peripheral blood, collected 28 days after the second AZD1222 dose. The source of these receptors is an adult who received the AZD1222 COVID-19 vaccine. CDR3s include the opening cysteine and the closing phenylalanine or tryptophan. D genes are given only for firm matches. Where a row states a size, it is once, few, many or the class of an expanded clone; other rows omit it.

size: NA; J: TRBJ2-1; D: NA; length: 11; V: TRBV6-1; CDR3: CASSELYEQFF; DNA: TGTGCCAGCAGTGAGCTATATGAGCAGTTCTTC
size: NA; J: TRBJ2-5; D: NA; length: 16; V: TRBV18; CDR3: CASSPLRQGPQETQYF; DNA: TGTGCCAGCTCACCACTGAGGCAGGGACCCCAAGAGACCCAGTACTTC
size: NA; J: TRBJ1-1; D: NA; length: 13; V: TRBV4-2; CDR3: CASSQAGDTEAFF; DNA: TGTGCCAGCAGCCAAGCAGGGGACACTGAAGCTTTCTTT
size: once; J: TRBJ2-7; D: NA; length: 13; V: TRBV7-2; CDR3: CASSLGLAYEQYF; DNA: TGTGCCAGCAGCTTAGGTTTGGCCTACGAGCAGTACTTC
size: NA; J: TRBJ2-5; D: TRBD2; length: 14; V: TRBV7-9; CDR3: CASSPASGQETQYF; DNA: TGTGCCAGCAGCCCCGCTAGCGGACAAGAGACCCAGTACTTC
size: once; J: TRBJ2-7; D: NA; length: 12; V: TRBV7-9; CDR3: CASSLIVREQYF; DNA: TGTGCCAGCAGCTTAATTGTTCGCGAGCAGTACTTC
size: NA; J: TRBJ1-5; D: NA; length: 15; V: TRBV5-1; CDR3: CASSLGVSSNQPQHF; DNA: TGCGCCAGCAGCTTGGGGGTATCTAGCAATCAGCCCCAGCATTTT
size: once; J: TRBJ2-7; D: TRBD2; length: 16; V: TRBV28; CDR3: CASSLRLAGGTYEQYF; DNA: TGTGCCAGCAGTTTACGGCTAGCGGGGGGGACCTACGAGCAGTACTTC
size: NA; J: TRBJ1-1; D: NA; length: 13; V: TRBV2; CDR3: CASKRQDNTEAFF; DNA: TGTGCCAGCAAGAGGCAGGATAACACTGAAGCTTTCTTT
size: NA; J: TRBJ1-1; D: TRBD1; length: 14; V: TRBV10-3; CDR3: CAISESEGAAEAFF; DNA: TGTGCCATCAGTGAGTCTGAGGGGGCGGCTGAAGCTTTCTTT
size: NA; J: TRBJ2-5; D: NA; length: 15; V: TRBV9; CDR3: CASSVGGGSGETQYF; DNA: TGTGCCAGCAGCGTAGGGGGAGGAAGCGGAGAGACCCAGTACTTC
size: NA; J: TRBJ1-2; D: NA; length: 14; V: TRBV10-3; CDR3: CAIGGGPRTSGYTF; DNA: TGTGCCATCGGGGGGGGCCCTAGAACTTCTGGCTACACCTTC
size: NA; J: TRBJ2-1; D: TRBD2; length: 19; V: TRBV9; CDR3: CASRRSGNPGTSGVSEQFF; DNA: TGTGCCAGCAGGCGATCGGGCAACCCCGGGACTAGCGGCGTGAGTGAGCAGTTCTTC
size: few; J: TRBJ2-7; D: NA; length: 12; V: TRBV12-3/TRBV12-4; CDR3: CASSFHPYEQYF; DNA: TGTGCCAGCAGTTTCCACCCCTACGAGCAGTACTTC
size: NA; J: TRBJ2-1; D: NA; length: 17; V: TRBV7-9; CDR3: CASSQLPGPQHYNEQFF; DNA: TGTGCCAGCAGCCAATTACCGGGGCCACAGCACTACAATGAGCAGTTCTTC
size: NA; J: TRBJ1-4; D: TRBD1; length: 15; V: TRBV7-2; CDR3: CASSLGDRDVEKLFF; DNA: TGTGCCAGCAGCTTAGGGGACAGGGACGTTGAAAAACTGTTTTTT
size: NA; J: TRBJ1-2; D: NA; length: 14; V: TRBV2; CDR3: CASQGGGYNYGYTF; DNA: TGTGCCAGCCAAGGGGGAGGGTACAACTATGGCTACACCTTC
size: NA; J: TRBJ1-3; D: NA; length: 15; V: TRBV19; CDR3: CASSRTSHSGNTIYF; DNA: TGTGCCAGTAGTAGGACGAGCCACTCTGGAAACACCATATATTTT
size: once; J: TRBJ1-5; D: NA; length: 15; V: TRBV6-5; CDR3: CASSYARGSDQPQHF; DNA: TGTGCCAGCAGTTACGCCAGGGGATCGGATCAGCCCCAGCATTTT
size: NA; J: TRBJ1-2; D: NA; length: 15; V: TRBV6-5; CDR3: CASSYSTEVPGGYTF; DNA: TGTGCCAGCAGTTACTCAACAGAGGTCCCGGGGGGCTACACCTTC
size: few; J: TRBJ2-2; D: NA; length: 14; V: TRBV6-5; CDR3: CASSYTGNTGELFF; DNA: TGTGCCAGCAGTTATACAGGGAACACCGGGGAGCTGTTTTTT
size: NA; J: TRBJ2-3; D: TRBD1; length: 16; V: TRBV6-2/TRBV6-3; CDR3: CASSYDRDQYTDTQYF; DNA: TGTGCCAGCAGTTACGACAGGGACCAATACACAGATACGCAGTATTTT
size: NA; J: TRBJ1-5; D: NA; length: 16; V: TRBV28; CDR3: CASSLAFWGGDQPQHF; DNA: TGTGCCAGCAGTTTAGCCTTTTGGGGGGGTGATCAGCCCCAGCATTTT
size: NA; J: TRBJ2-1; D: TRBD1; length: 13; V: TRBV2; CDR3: CATLADRGFEQFF; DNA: TGTGCCACGTTAGCGGACAGGGGTTTTGAGCAGTTCTTC
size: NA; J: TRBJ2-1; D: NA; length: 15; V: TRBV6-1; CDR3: CASSEAPSSYNEQFF; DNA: TGTGCCAGCAGTGAAGCACCCAGCTCCTACAATGAGCAGTTCTTC
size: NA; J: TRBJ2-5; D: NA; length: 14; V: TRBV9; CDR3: CASSASLGIETQYF; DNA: TGTGCCAGCAGCGCGTCCCTGGGGATCGAGACCCAGTACTTC
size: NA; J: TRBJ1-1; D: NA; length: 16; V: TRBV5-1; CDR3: CASSTTGTLGNTEAFF; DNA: TGCGCCAGCAGCACAACCGGGACTCTAGGGAACACTGAAGCTTTCTTT
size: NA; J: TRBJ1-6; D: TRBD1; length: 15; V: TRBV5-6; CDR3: CASSTLGQGDSPLHF; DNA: TGTGCCAGCAGCACCCTGGGACAGGGTGATTCACCCCTCCACTTT
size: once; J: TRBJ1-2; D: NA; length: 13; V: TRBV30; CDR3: CAWTQEGNYGYTF; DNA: TGTGCCTGGACCCAGGAGGGTAACTATGGCTACACCTTC
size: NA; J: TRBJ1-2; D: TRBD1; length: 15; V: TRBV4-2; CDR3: CASSQGTGGTYGYTF; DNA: TGTGCCAGCAGCCAGGGGACAGGGGGTACCTATGGCTACACCTTC
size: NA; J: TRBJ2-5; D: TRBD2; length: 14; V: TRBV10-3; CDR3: CATASGGVQETQYF; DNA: TGTGCCACGGCTAGCGGGGGGGTCCAAGAGACCCAGTACTTC
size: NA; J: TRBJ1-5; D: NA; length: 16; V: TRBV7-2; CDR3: CASSLVSVQDNQPQHF; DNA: TGTGCCAGCAGCTTAGTTTCGGTACAGGACAATCAGCCCCAGCATTTT
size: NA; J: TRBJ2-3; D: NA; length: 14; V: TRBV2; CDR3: CASRVRGITDTQYF; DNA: TGTGCCAGCAGAGTACGGGGGATCACAGATACGCAGTATTTT
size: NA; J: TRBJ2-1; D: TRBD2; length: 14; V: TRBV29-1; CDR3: CSAPGGAGYNEQFF; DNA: TGCAGCGCCCCCGGGGGGGCCGGGTACAATGAGCAGTTCTTC
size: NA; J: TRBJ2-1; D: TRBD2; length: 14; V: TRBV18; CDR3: CASLPLGGGNEQFF; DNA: TGTGCCAGCTTACCCCTCGGGGGGGGCAATGAGCAGTTCTTC
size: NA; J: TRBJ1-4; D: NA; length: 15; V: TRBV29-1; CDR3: CSVDEGGATNEKLFF; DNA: TGCAGCGTTGACGAGGGGGGTGCAACTAATGAAAAACTGTTTTTT
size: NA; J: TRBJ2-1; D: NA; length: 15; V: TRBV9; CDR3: CASSVAPAYQSEQFF; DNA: TGTGCCAGCAGCGTAGCCCCAGCCTACCAGTCTGAGCAGTTCTTC
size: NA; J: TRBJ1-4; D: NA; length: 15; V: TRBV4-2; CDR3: CASSQVGRQNEKLFF; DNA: TGTGCCAGCAGCCAAGTCGGACGGCAGAATGAAAAACTGTTTTTT
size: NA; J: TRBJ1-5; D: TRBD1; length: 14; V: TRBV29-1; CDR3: CSFRTGNSNQPQHF; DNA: TGCAGCTTCCGGACAGGGAATAGCAATCAGCCCCAGCATTTT
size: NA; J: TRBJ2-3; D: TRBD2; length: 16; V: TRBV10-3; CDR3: CATRDPLAGGTDTQYF; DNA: TGTGCCACGCGAGACCCCTTAGCGGGGGGCACAGATACGCAGTATTTT
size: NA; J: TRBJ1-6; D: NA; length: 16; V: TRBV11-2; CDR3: CASSLSAAGVNSPLHF; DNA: TGTGCCAGCAGCTTATCTGCGGCGGGGGTAAATTCACCCCTCCACTTT
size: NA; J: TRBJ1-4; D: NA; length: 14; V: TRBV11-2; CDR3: CASSFGRKNEKLFF; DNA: TGTGCCAGCAGCTTTGGGCGGAAGAATGAAAAACTGTTTTTT
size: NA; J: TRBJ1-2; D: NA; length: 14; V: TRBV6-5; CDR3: CASTTWGLNYGYTF; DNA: TGTGCCAGCACCACCTGGGGACTGAACTATGGCTACACCTTC
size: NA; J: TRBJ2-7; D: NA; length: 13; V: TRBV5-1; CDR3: CASSPPSSYEQYF; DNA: TGCGCCAGCAGCCCCCCAAGCTCCTACGAGCAGTACTTC
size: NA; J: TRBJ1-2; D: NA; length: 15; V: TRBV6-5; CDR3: CASSYSGTGGYGYTF; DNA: TGTGCCAGCAGTTACTCTGGCACTGGGGGCTATGGCTACACCTTC
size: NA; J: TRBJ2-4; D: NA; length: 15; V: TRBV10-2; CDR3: CASSPGALAKNIQYF; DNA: TGCGCCAGCAGTCCCGGGGCTCTAGCCAAAAACATTCAGTACTTC
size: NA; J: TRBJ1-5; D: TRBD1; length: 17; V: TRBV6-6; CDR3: CASSRPRPEQGNQPQHF; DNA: TGTGCCAGCAGTCGACCTAGGCCGGAACAGGGGAATCAGCCCCAGCATTTT
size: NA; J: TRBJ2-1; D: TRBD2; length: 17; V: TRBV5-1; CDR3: CASSERTSGWISNEQFF; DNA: TGCGCCAGCAGCGAGAGGACTAGCGGATGGATTTCCAATGAGCAGTTCTTC
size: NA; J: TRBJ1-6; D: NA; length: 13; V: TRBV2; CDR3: CASSDRGNSPLHF; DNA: TGTGCCAGCAGTGACAGGGGTAATTCACCCCTCCACTTT
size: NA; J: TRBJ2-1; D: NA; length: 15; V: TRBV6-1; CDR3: CASSEEWSGGNEQFF; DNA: TGTGCCAGCAGTGAAGAGTGGAGTGGGGGCAATGAGCAGTTCTTC
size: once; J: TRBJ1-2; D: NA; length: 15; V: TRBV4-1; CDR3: CASSQGSGTDYGYTF; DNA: TGCGCCAGCAGCCAAGGTAGTGGCACCGACTATGGCTACACCTTC
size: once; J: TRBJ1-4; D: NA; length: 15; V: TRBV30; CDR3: CAWTPRGGGNEKLFF; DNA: TGTGCCTGGACCCCCCGGGGAGGAGGTAATGAAAAACTGTTTTTT
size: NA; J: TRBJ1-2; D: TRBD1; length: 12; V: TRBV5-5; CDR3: CASDRGIYGYTF; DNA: TGTGCCAGCGACAGGGGGATATATGGCTACACCTTC
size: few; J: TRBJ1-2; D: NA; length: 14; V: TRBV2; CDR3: CASSLTEGEYGYTF; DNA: TGTGCCAGCTCGCTGACGGAGGGAGAATATGGCTACACCTTC